The clone carrying this T cell receptor (beta chain) has only a few counts. J gave up 3 bases and V 6 bases, and 5 bases lay outside the gene matches. The CDR3 is 14 residues long. Germline V gene sequence: CDR1 LNHDA, CDR2 SQIVND (reference sequence). These data belong to a study of blood T cell repertoires in COVID-19. The study drew participants aged roughly 18 to 89 years from some 25 US areas. Methods used by the authors: Reference gene primer amplification in the assay estimated nucleated cell counts. The table came from immunoSEQ multiplex PCR; TCRdb's copy has only in-frame clones and leaves some out. The V and J calls and the clone size are those of that table, but D and trimming were determined from the DNA. The repertoire holds 140,000 to 150,000 clones, over 80% seen once, with 5.5% to 7.5% in the top ten.

The source is a woman aged 50 to 65 who had been exposed to COVID-19. This chain links TRBV19 with TRBJ1-5; 7 bases map to TRBD1. The sequencing sample was made of PBMCs or T cells enriched from blood (not recorded which). CDR3 DNA sequence: TGTGCCAGTAGCTGGGACAGAGTCAATCAGCCCCAGCATTTT. Translating it yields CASSWDRVNQPQHF.